Listed below are T cell receptor beta chains from one sample, sequenced in a study of blood T cell repertoires in COVID-19. The data were produced by immunoSEQ multiplex PCR, yet TCRdb's version contains in-frame clones alone and is incomplete. The data contain over 150,000 clones, approximately 91% of them singletons. The sequenced sample was peripheral blood. These receptors were taken from a man aged 45-60 years with COVID-19, enrolled during active disease. Both conserved end residues are part of each CDR3. The D gene is left open where the match is weak. Not every row has a clone size; where given, it reads once, few, many or a size class.

clone size	V gene	D gene	J gene	CDR3 length	CDR3 DNA	CDR3 protein
-	TRBV7-3	-	TRBJ2-1	14	TGTGCCAGCAGCTTAATGACAGGTCTAGAGGAGCAGTTCTTC	CASSLMTGLEEQFF
-	TRBV27	TRBD2	TRBJ2-1	21	TGTGCCAGCAGTTTATCGCATGGTCTAGCGGGGGCCCTAATAAGATACAATGAGCAGTTCTTC	CASSLSHGLAGALIRYNEQFF
-	TRBV5-4	TRBD1	TRBJ2-7	15	TGTGCCAGCAGCTTAACCGGGACAGGGGGCGCGTCGGGCATCTTC	CASSLTGTGGASGIF
-	TRBV5-4	-	TRBJ1-1	14	TGTGCCAGCAGCTTGGACAGTTCGAACACTGAAGCTTTCTTT	CASSLDSSNTEAFF
-	TRBV7-2	-	TRBJ2-7	14	TGTGCCAGCAGCTTAGCTCTAGCCCGCTACGAGCAGTACTTC	CASSLALARYEQYF
-	TRBV2	-	TRBJ1-3	14	TGTGCCAGCAGCGGAACAGGGCCCGGAAACACCATATATTTT	CASSGTGPGNTIYF
-	TRBV7-3	-	TRBJ2-3	14	TGTGCCAGCAGCTCTGGACAGACCACAGATACGCAGTATTTT	CASSSGQTTDTQYF
-	TRBV20-1	-	TRBJ1-2	13	TGCAGTGCTAGTCCAGGAACTGACTATGGCTACACCTTC	CSASPGTDYGYTF
-	TRBV28	TRBD2	TRBJ2-1	15	TGTGCCAGCAGTGGGGCGGGGGGCGTCTACAATGAGCAGTTCTTC	CASSGAGGVYNEQFF
-	TRBV18	TRBD1	TRBJ1-1	12	TGTGCCAGCTCACCAGCGGACAGGGCACCTTTCTTT	CASSPADRAPFF
-	TRBV27	-	TRBJ2-5	13	TGTGCCAGCAGTCGCGGTGTCCAAGAGACCCAGTACTTC	CASSRGVQETQYF
-	TRBV27	TRBD2	TRBJ2-2	18	TGTGCCAGCAGTTTAACGGCCCCGGGACTAGCTTACCCCGGGGAGCTGTTTTTT	CASSLTAPGLAYPGELFF
-	TRBV30	-	TRBJ1-1	14	TGTGCCTGGAGGTCAGCGGGAATGAACACTGAAGCTTTCTTT	CAWRSAGMNTEAFF
-	TRBV6-6	TRBD1	TRBJ2-6	17	TGTGCCAGCAGTCGACAGGGAACCCTCTCTGGGGCCAACGTCCTGACTTTC	CASSRQGTLSGANVLTF
-	TRBV18	-	TRBJ2-3	17	TGTGCCAGCTCACGCCGAGGACAGAGTGCTAGCACAGATACGCAGTATTTT	CASSRRGQSASTDTQYF
-	TRBV15	-	TRBJ1-6	17	TGTGCCACCAGCAGAGACAGCGACGACTTCTATAATTCACCCCTCCACTTT	CATSRDSDDFYNSPLHF
-	TRBV30	-	TRBJ2-3	12	TGTGCCTGCAACCTCCAGAAAGATACGCAGTATTTT	CACNLQKDTQYF
-	TRBV6-6	TRBD1	TRBJ2-6	17	TGTGCCAGCAGTCTGGGACAGGTTTTCTCTGGGGCCAACGTCCTGACTTTC	CASSLGQVFSGANVLTF
-	TRBV18	-	TRBJ2-1	15	TGTGCCAGCTCACCATTGGGGGGGCAAGGCGATGAGCAGTTCTTC	CASSPLGGQGDEQFF
-	TRBV5-1	TRBD2	TRBJ2-3	19	TGCGCCAGCAGCACGGGACTAGCGGGGGGACGGAGGAGCACAGATACGCAGTATTTT	CASSTGLAGGRRSTDTQYF
-	TRBV27	TRBD2	TRBJ2-5	16	TGTGCCAGCAGTTTCTTAGGGCGGGAGGAACAAGAGACCCAGTACTTC	CASSFLGREEQETQYF
-	TRBV19	-	TRBJ1-5	15	TGTGCCAGTAGTATAAGTGGGGGGAACAATCAGCCCCAGCATTTT	CASSISGGNNQPQHF
-	TRBV7-2	TRBD2	TRBJ2-2	15	TGTGCCAGCAGCTATAGCGGGGGTAACACCGGGGAGCTGTTTTTT	CASSYSGGNTGELFF
-	TRBV18	-	TRBJ1-2	14	TGTGCCAGCTCACCATACGGAGAGAACTATGGCTACACCTTC	CASSPYGENYGYTF
-	TRBV19	TRBD2	TRBJ2-7	16	TGTGCCAGTAGTGACTTCAGCGGGAGGATCCCCTACGAGCAGTACTTC	CASSDFSGRIPYEQYF
-	TRBV5-1	TRBD1	TRBJ2-2	14	TGCGCCAGCAGCCTACAGGGGGACACCGGGGAGCTGTTTTTT	CASSLQGDTGELFF
-	TRBV19	TRBD1	TRBJ2-7	15	TGTGCCAGTAGAGAAGACAGGGGTGGTATCTACGAGCAGTACTTC	CASREDRGGIYEQYF
-	TRBV5-1	-	TRBJ2-1	16	TGCGCCAGCAGCCCCGACTTGGCAGGGGTCTACAATGAGCAGTTCTTC	CASSPDLAGVYNEQFF
once	TRBV6-2/TRBV6-3	-	TRBJ2-7	14	TGTGCCAGCAGTTTGGACAGAGTAATTAGGGAGCAGTACTTC	CASSLDRVIREQYF
once	TRBV9	TRBD2	TRBJ2-1	17	TGTGCCAGCAGCCCCTCGACTAGCGGGAGGGCCTACAATGAGCAGTTCTTC	CASSPSTSGRAYNEQFF
-	TRBV7-9	TRBD1	TRBJ1-2	17	TGTGCCAGCGGTTTTGGGGGGACAGCCAGCTTAAGGGATGGTTACACCTTC	CASGFGGTASLRDGYTF
once	TRBV28	TRBD2	TRBJ2-1	15	TGTGCCAGCCGCGGGACTAGCGGGAGCAGGAATGAGCAGTTCTTC	CASRGTSGSRNEQFF
-	TRBV4-2	TRBD2	TRBJ2-1	18	TGTGCCAGCAGCAGAGGGACTAGCGGGAGGGCCGTCTACAATGAGCAGTTCTTC	CASSRGTSGRAVYNEQFF
few	TRBV6-5	-	TRBJ2-7	14	TGTGCCAGCAGTTACAACGGACATACCTACGAGCAGTACTTC	CASSYNGHTYEQYF
few	TRBV2	TRBD1	TRBJ2-7	14	TGTGCCAGCTGTGCCGGGACAGGGTCCTACGAGCAGTACTTC	CASCAGTGSYEQYF
-	TRBV10-3	TRBD1	TRBJ2-7	15	TGTGCCATCAGTGATACACCCGGGACAGGGATCGAGCAGTACTTC	CAISDTPGTGIEQYF
-	TRBV5-1	-	TRBJ2-1	14	TGCGCCAGCAGCTTAAACCCTACGATGAATGAGCAGTTCTTC	CASSLNPTMNEQFF
-	TRBV7-2	TRBD1	TRBJ1-3	14	TGTGCCAGCAGCTTGGGACAGGGAGTAAACACCATATATTTT	CASSLGQGVNTIYF
-	TRBV6-6	TRBD1	TRBJ1-6	15	TGTGCCAGCAGTCGCACCGGGACAGGGGATTCACCCCTCCACTTT	CASSRTGTGDSPLHF
-	TRBV5-5	TRBD2	TRBJ2-1	17	TGTGCCAGCAGCTTGGTTGCGGCGGGGGGCTCCTACAATGAGCAGTTCTTC	CASSLVAAGGSYNEQFF
-	TRBV5-4	TRBD1	TRBJ2-7	15	TGTGCCAGCAGCTTTCCGGGACAGGGAGCCACGGAGCAGTACTTC	CASSFPGQGATEQYF
-	TRBV4-1	-	TRBJ2-3	19	TGCGCCAGCAGCCAACTTCCAGGTCCAACAACCATTAGCACAGATACGCAGTATTTT	CASSQLPGPTTISTDTQYF
-	TRBV6-2/TRBV6-3	-	TRBJ1-1	13	TGTGCCAGCAGTTACCGGGGGAACACTGAAGCTTTCTTT	CASSYRGNTEAFF
-	TRBV3-1/TRBV3-2	-	TRBJ1-2	14	TGTGCCAGCAGCCAAGCGGCAGGCCGTCGTGGCTACACCTTC	CASSQAAGRRGYTF
-	TRBV11-2	-	TRBJ2-2	15	TGTGCCAGCAGCCAAACCCAGGCAGTGACCGGGGAGCTGTTTTTT	CASSQTQAVTGELFF
-	TRBV21-1	-	TRBJ1-5	16	TGTGCCAGCAGCAAGGCGCACGGGATTTCCAATCAGCCCCAGCATTTT	CASSKAHGISNQPQHF
-	TRBV9	-	TRBJ2-2	12	TGTGCCAGCAGCGCGCCGGGGAGGGAGCTGTTTTTT	CASSAPGRELFF
-	TRBV19	-	TRBJ2-1	14	TGTGCCAGTAGTATAGCACTAGAGGACAATGAGCAGTTCTTC	CASSIALEDNEQFF
-	TRBV7-2	TRBD2	TRBJ2-3	16	TGTGCCAGCAGCTTAGCGAACCTAGCGGGGACAGATACGCAGTATTTT	CASSLANLAGTDTQYF
-	TRBV2	TRBD1	TRBJ1-5	15	TGTGCCAGCAACCTAGGAGGGGGCGGCAATCAGCCCCAGCATTTT	CASNLGGGGNQPQHF
-	TRBV9	-	TRBJ2-4	13	TGTGCCAGCAGCGTAGACACGTCTGACATTCAGTACTTC	CASSVDTSDIQYF
-	TRBV11-2	-	TRBJ2-5	13	TGTGCCAGCAGCTCGGGGGTCCAAGAGACCCAGTACTTC	CASSSGVQETQYF